This T cell receptor (beta chain) was profiled in a study of identical twins (dated by TCRdb to the mid-2010s). In terms of the full investigation: TCR alpha and beta repertoires from monozygotic twins, unrelated adults of various ages and cord blood were deep-sequenced to test whether fetal clonotypes persist. Replicate twin experiments were performed at different times using different library preparation protocols to rule out contamination. General findings and caveats noted by the study authors: A weaker excess of twin sharing was found in beta out-of-frame sequences because the signal-to-noise ratio was lowered by fewer shared sequences. Out-of-frame TCR alpha sharing in monozygotic twins was systematically underestimated by recombination models, whereas sharing between unrelated individuals was in agreement with the recombination models. Because the same donors could not be followed over many years, the conclusions depended on cross-sectional statistical analysis. Fewer insertions were carried by abundant cord blood beta clonotypes; a weaker similar trend was observed in young adult naive repertoires, while no such trend was observed in memory repertoires. Invariant T cells such as MAIT and iNKT could partly confound zero-insertion analyses, although diverse VJ usage argued against such confounding for most clonotypes. Compared with coincidental sharing between unrelated individuals, out-of-frame TCR alpha sequences shared between twins showed an excess of sequences with low generation probability.

This clonotype showed up many times. Its antigen is not yet known. No quality values exist for individual bases; no much larger clone is one base distant. Library creation used 5' RACE. TCRdb names Illumina HiSeq 2000 as the instrument used. A universal primer binding site was added through template switching, and the final cDNA carried a unique molecular identifier so that TCR cDNA molecules could be counted accurately. Specific primers in the conserved constant-segment region were used to synthesize first-strand cDNA for the TCR alpha and beta chains. To control for contamination, each cDNA library was double barcoded with a SMART-Mk sample barcode plus Illumina barcodes. TruSeq adapter sequences, together with Illumina sample barcodes, were added in two successive PCR steps. The Illumina HiSeq platform was used with custom primers to sequence TCR alpha and beta cDNA libraries. The paper's processing steps were these. Unique molecular identifiers were extracted from raw reads with MiGEC, and CDR3 positions were determined with MiXCR. Recombination models were inferred per individual with the repgenHMM and IGoR tools using an EM algorithm. Shared clonotype analysis was performed with the tcR package in R, normalizing sharing by the product of cloneset sizes. To study raw recombination without the effects of thymic and clonal selection, out-of-frame nonproductive sequences were analyzed. TCRdb cleaned the public reads at Q25 with fastp, built clones with MiXCR and kept in-frame beta chains. Each CDR3 protein appears once, grouped with its most common genes and DNA. The V and J calls here are based on TCRdb, not the publication. Recorded for this sample are around 960,000 distinct CDR3 sequences; around 12% of them occurred a single time. 1.5% to 2% of the sample is held by the ten biggest clonotypes.

Looking up the germline V gene yields CDR1 SGHRS and CDR2 YFSETQ. Spanning cysteine to phenylalanine, the CDR3 consists of 14 amino acids. Just CDR3 DNA is preserved here, 42 bases in frame from base 1. V is clipped by 0 bases and J by 4 bases, and the sequence between their germline boundaries is 10 bases long. All donors were healthy Caucasians. The twin cohort comprised three pairs of female monozygotic twins, all aged roughly 18 to 30 years. RNA for TCR libraries was isolated from peripheral blood mononuclear cells. This sample also appeared in a second study, on yellow fever vaccine responses in identical twins. The second paper states: According to the authors, in identical twins the way T cells responded to vaccination appeared partly convergent and partly personalized. In identical twins, the study followed T cell clones that responded to the vaccine with precision.

Sequencing was done on a sample of PBMCs. This receptor was obtained from a woman between 18 and 29 years old in good health. This receptor chain uses TRBV5-1 and TRBJ1-2; matching of 6 bases hints at TRBD1 as the D gene. CDR3 region: CASSLGDISYGYTF. The bases read TGCGCCAGCAGCTTGGGGGACATCAGCTATGGCTACACCTTC.